The entry below gives a single TCR beta chain sequence along with its context. No antigen is known for it. This specimen belongs to a study of immune evolution from preneoplasia to lung adenocarcinoma. There are 12 residues in the CDR3. Germline CDR1 is SQVTM and CDR2 is ANQGSEA. Trimming pared 1 base from V and 3 bases from J, leaving 6 bases between. Study-wide findings and caveats: Top clone share appeared to fall from AAH through AIS, MIA, adenocarcinoma.

Assay: immunoSEQ multiplex PCR; the TCRdb copy retains only in-frame clones and omits some. The table records about 4,500 clones, 87% of them present only once. Two lung cancer pathologists independently confirmed each histologic diagnosis. V and J are TRBV29-1 and TRBJ1-2; D gene ambiguous. The material sequenced was FFPE invasive lung adenocarcinoma tissue. The origin of this receptor is a person aged 45-60 years with lung adenocarcinoma. CDR3 region: CSVEGGDYGYTF. The CDR3 nucleotides are TGCAGCGTTGAAGGTGGGGACTATGGCTACACCTTC. Combining the CDR3 with reference TRBV29-1 and TRBJ1-2 gives the whole variable domain SAVISQKPSRDICQRGTSLTIQCQVDSQVTMMFWYRQQPGQSLTLIATANQGSEATYESGFVIDKFPISRPNLTFSTLTVSNMSPEDSSIYLCSVEGGDYGYTFGSGTRLTVV.